The 12 T cell receptor beta chains reported below all come from one sample, sequenced in a study of blood T cell repertoires in COVID-19. Sequenced by immunoSEQ multiplex PCR; TCRdb stores in-frame clones only, minus some. The sample lists roughly 130,000 clones; approximately 80% were seen once. Sequenced material: peripheral blood. The origin of the receptors is a woman aged 55-69 years with acute or convalescent COVID-19.

This clone has only a few counts. The J gene is TRBJ2-7, the V gene TRBV5-4; perhaps TRBD1 as D (5 bases). Germline values: CDR1 SGHNT, CDR2 YYREEE (reference sequence). The CDR3 extends over 19 amino acids. Trimming pared 3 bases from V and 0 bases from J, leaving 25 bases between. CDR3 DNA sequence: TGTGCCAGCAGCTCTCGCCGCGACAGTCTGTCCCTTAGCTCCTACGAGCAGTACTTC. Translating gives CASSSRRDSLSLSSYEQYF.

The V gene is TRBV24-1, the J gene TRBJ2-3, with D maybe TRBD2 (5 bases). Germline loops: CDR1 KGHDR, CDR2 SFDVKD. This CDR3 comprises 14 residues. With 7 bases removed from V and 4 bases from J, the gap between germline ends came to 14 bases. CDR3 in amino acids: CATSGSRRSDTQYF. CDR3 coding DNA: TGTGCCACCAGCGGATCAAGGAGGTCAGATACGCAGTATTTT.

The table lists this clone with a few counts. The rearrangement uses TRBV7-9 and TRBJ1-3; D gene unclear. The CDR3 runs 11 residues. CDR1 and CDR2 (germline): SEHNR, FQNEAQ (reference sequence). V lost 5 bases and J 6 bases, leaving 5 bases between the germline ends. The CDR3 loop reads CASSAENTIYF. For the CDR3, the DNA is TGTGCCAGCAGCGCGGAAAACACCATATATTTT.

The genes are TRBV18 and TRBJ2-7, with TRBD1 identical over 9 bases. The length of the CDR3 is 14 residues. V was pared by 3 bases and J by 2 bases, with 2 bases of the junction left unmatched. Germline CDR1 is KGHSH and CDR2 is LQKENI. CDR3 residues: CASSPGQGAYEQYF. In DNA form, the CDR3 reads TGTGCCAGCTCACCGGGACAGGGAGCCTACGAGCAGTACTTC.

V gene TRBV27 combines with J gene TRBJ1-5; TRBD1 might be the D (6 bases). Germline values: CDR1 MNHEY, CDR2 SMNVEV (reference sequence). V lost 5 bases and J 5 bases, leaving 19 bases between the germline ends. There are 16 residues in the CDR3. The DNA of the CDR3 is TGTGCCAGCAGTCCACAAGGACAGTCCTACGATCAGCCCCAGCATTTT. Protein: CASSPQGQSYDQPQHF.

The gene calls are TRBV5-8 and TRBJ1-3, with D tentatively TRBD1 (6 bases). This CDR3 has 14 amino acids. V dropped 4 bases and J dropped 2 bases, with 10 bases sitting between them. The germline V gene has CDR1 SGHTS and CDR2 YDEGEE. The CDR3 spells CASSIWTAGNTIYF. In DNA form, the CDR3 reads TGTGCCAGCAGCATCTGGACAGCTGGAAACACCATATATTTT.

The V gene is TRBV6-1, the J gene TRBJ1-2; D is undetermined. This CDR3 is 15 amino acids long. Germline-derived CDR1 and CDR2 are MNHNS and SASEGT. Trimming took 0 bases from V and 4 from J, leaving 12 bases between them. CDR3 sequence (DNA): TGTGCCAGCAGTGAAGCTTACAGCATGGGCTATGGCTACACCTTC. This translates into CASSEAYSMGYGYTF.

The chain recombines TRBV25-1 with TRBJ1-2, with TRBD1 matching 8 bases. Trimming removed 6 bases from V and 8 bases from J; junction bases left unmatched: 8. The CDR3 has 13 residues. Germline-derived CDR1 and CDR2 are MGHDK and SYGVNS. CDR3 residues: CASSDDRGGGYTF. The CDR3, as DNA: TGTGCCAGCAGCGATGACAGGGGAGGCGGCTACACCTTC.

The gene calls are TRBV5-1 and TRBJ1-5; D gene uncertain. Germline-derived CDR1 and CDR2 are SGHRS and YFSETQ. The CDR3 is 13 residues long. Trimming stripped 4 bases from V and 4 bases from J, with 9 bases between. As DNA, the CDR3 is TGCGCCAGCAGCGCGTCCTTTAATCAGCCCCAGCATTTT. It encodes CASSASFNQPQHF. Drawing the rest from reference TRBV5-1 and TRBJ1-5, the complete variable domain is KAGVTQTPRYLIKTRGQQVTLSCSPISGHRSVSWYQQTPGQGLQFLFEYFSETQRNKGNFPGRFSGRQFSNSRSEMNVSTLELGDSALYLCASSASFNQPQHFGDGTRLSIL.

V gene TRBV18 combines with J gene TRBJ2-5; TRBD2 agrees at 13 bases. The V segment lost 3 bases and the J segment 5 bases; nucleotides outside the gene matches: 12. Germline-derived CDR1 and CDR2 are KGHSH and LQKENI. The CDR3 contains 18 residues. This chain's CDR3 is CASSPRLAGGSKAETQYF. The CDR3 DNA reads TGTGCCAGCTCACCTCGACTAGCGGGGGGTTCCAAAGCGGAGACCCAGTACTTC.

V and J are TRBV6-6 and TRBJ1-5; D might be TRBD1 (6 bases). Per germline, CDR1 MNHNY and CDR2 SVGAGI (reference sequence). The CDR3 has 17 amino acids. The V end was cut by 5 bases, the J end by 7 bases, with 24 bases between. This chain's CDR3 is CASSPPPGVGREQPQHF. The CDR3 DNA reads as TGTGCCAGCAGTCCCCCCCCAGGGGTGGGAAGAGAACAGCCCCAGCATTTT.

V gene TRBV5-1 combines with J gene TRBJ1-3; D gene unclear. Germline-derived CDR1 and CDR2 are SGHRS and YFSETQ. V was shortened by 4 bases and J by 0 bases, with 14 bases between the two germline ends. The CDR3 runs to 16 residues. CDR3 loop: CASSRVPGLSGNTIYF. The CDR3 bases are TGCGCCAGCAGCCGCGTCCCGGGTCTCTCTGGAAACACCATATATTTT.